The present TCR beta chain was sequenced within a study of T cells in women clearing cervical HPV infection. Across the study: Cases were women with histologically confirmed HPV16-related CIN3 or worse, including 2 invasive cancers. Blood came at first lesion visit for cases, post-clearance for controls. Study observations and caveats: Combining TCR richness with V gene abundances gave approximately 0.84 AUC.

Prevalent HPV16 infections were excluded; only incident single HPV16 infections included. The germline V gene encodes CDR1 SGHRS and CDR2 YFSETQ. There are 12 residues in the CDR3. The ends were cut back, 8 bases at V and 2 bases at J, with 10 bases in the middle. Details on this clone: Antigen unknown. The read stops 3 residues short of the end of the CDR3; the missing end is completed from the germline J gene.

TCRdb keeps only in-frame clones here, not all; method: immunoSEQ multiplex PCR. The sample data list roughly 30,000 clones. This sequence originates from a woman aged 18-70 years with a cervical HPV16 infection that either progressed to CIN3+ or cleared (not recorded which). Sequencing was carried out using blood buffy coat. The V call is TRBV5-1, the J call TRBJ2-5; D is uncertain. The DNA read from the CDR3 is TGCGCCAGTCGACTTGCGCAAGAGACC. This gives the protein CASRLAQET. The CDR3 as a whole reads CASRLAQETQYF.